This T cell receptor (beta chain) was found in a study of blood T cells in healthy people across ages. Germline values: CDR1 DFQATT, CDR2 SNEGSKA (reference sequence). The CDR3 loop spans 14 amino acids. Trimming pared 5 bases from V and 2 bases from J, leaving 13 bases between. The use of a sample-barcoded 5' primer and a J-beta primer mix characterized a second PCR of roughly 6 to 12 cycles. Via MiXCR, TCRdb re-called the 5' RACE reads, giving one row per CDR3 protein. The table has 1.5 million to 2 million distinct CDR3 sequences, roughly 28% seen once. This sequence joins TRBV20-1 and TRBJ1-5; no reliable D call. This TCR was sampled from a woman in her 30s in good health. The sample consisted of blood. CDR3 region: CSASRGLGNQPQHF. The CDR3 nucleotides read TGCAGTGCTTCCAGAGGTTTGGGCAATCAGCCCCAGCATTTT.